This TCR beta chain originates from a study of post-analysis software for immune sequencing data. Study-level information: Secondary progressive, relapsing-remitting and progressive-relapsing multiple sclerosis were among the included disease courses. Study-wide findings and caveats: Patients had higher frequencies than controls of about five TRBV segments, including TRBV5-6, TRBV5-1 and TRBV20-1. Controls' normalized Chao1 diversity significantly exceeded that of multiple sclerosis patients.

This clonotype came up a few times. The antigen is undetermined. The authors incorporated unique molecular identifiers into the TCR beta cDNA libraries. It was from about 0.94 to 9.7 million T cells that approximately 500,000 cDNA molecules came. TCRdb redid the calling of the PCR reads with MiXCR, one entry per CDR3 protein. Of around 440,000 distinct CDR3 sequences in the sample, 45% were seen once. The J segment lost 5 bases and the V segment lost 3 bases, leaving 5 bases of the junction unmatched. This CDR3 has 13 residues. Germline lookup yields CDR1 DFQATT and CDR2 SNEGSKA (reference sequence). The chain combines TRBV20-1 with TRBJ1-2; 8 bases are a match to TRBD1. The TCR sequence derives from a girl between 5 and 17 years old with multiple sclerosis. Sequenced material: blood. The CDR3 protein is CSASTGGRYGYTF. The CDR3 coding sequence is TGCAGTGCTAGTACAGGGGGGAGGTATGGCTACACCTTC.